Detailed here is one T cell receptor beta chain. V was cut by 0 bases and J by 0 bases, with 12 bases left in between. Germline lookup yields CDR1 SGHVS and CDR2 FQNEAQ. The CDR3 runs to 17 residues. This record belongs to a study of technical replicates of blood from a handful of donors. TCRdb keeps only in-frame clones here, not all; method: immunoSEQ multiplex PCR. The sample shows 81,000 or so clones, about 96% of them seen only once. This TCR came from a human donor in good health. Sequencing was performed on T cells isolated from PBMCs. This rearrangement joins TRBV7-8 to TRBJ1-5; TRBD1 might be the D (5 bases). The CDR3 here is CASSLAPSQGSNQPQHF. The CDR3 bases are TGTGCCAGCAGCTTAGCCCCGTCCCAGGGTAGCAATCAGCCCCAGCATTTT.